The 13 T cell receptor beta chains below come from one sample, sequenced in a study of T cells in Graves' hyperthyroidism and ophthalmopathy. Using RNA transcripts as the source, TCR beta CDR3 regions were amplified. TCR CDR3 underwent first-round RT-PCR with the HTBI primer set. Via MiXCR, TCRdb re-called the multiplex PCR reads, giving one row per CDR3 protein. This table holds about 690,000 distinct CDR3 sequences, roughly 17% found once. The sequenced material came from blood. The receptor source for this set is a man in his fifties or sixties with Graves' hyperthyroidism.

This clonotype was recorded many times. This chain connects TRBV27 to TRBJ2-7; TRBD2 matches 9 bases. The CDR3 is 14 amino acids. CDR1 is MNHEY, CDR2 SMNVEV, per germline (reference sequence). V shed 3 bases and J 9 bases; nucleotides not matched to a gene: 9. CDR3: CASSFAGGPIPQYF. The CDR3, as DNA: TGTGCCAGCAGTTTTGCGGGAGGGCCTATACCGCAGTACTTC.

This clonotype appeared a single time. The chain joins TRBV7-2 to TRBJ2-5, with TRBD2 as a possible D gene (7 bases). The germline gives CDR1 SGHTA, CDR2 FQGNSA. With 5 bases removed from V and 4 bases from J, the gap between germline ends came to 17 bases. The CDR3 has 15 amino acids. The CDR3 sequence is CASSGGGASGETQYF. The CDR3 DNA reads as TGTGCCAGCAGCGGGGGGGGGGCGAGTGGAGAGACCCAGTACTTC. Variable domain in full (rest from reference TRBV7-2 and TRBJ2-5): GAGVSQSPSNKVTEKGKDVELRCDPISGHTALYWYRQSLGQGLEFLIYFQGNSAPDKSGLPSDRFSAERTGGSVSTLTIQRTQQEDSAVYLCASSGGGASGETQYFGPGTRLLVL.

V usage is TRBV2 and J usage is TRBJ2-2, with D hard to call. Germline CDR1 reads SNHLY; CDR2 reads FYNNEI. The CDR3 runs to 14 residues. V was clipped by 6 bases and J by 5 bases, with 13 bases between them. The CDR3 region is CASRFPFETGELFF. In DNA, the CDR3 is TGTGCCAGCAGGTTCCCTTTCGAAACCGGGGAGCTGTTTTTT.

At least ten counts were recorded for this clonotype. The chain has TRBV10-3 and TRBJ2-5; TRBD1 matches 7 bases. CDR1 and CDR2 from the germline V gene are ENHRY and SYGVKD. J was trimmed by 5 bases and V by 6 bases; bases with no gene match: 9. The CDR3 is made up of 14 amino acids. The CDR3 coding sequence is TGTGCCATCAGCTCTACAGGGGCATTGGAGACCCAGTACTTC. Translation: CAISSTGALETQYF.

This clonotype was observed many times. The V gene is TRBV7-9, the J gene TRBJ2-7, with D tentatively TRBD2 (5 bases). V was pared by 3 bases and J by 0 bases, with 12 bases between. Germline values: CDR1 SEHNR, CDR2 FQNEAQ (reference sequence). The CDR3 is 15 amino acids. CDR3 DNA sequence: TGTGCCAGCAGCTTGTCCGGGGTGAGCTCCTACGAGCAGTACTTC. It codes for CASSLSGVSSYEQYF.

The chain couples TRBV30 to TRBJ2-2, with 12 bases lining up with TRBD2. Per the germline V gene, CDR1 is GTSNPN and CDR2 is SVGIG (reference sequence). V lost 3 bases and J lost 5; bases outside the gene matches: 16. The CDR3 sequence is 19 residues long. CDR3 sequence (DNA): TGTGCCTGGAGAGCGGGGGTCAGGACTAGCGGGGTGCGGACCGGGGAGCTGTTTTTT. Translated, it gives CAWRAGVRTSGVRTGELFF. The complete variable domain, with remaining parts taken from reference TRBV30 and TRBJ2-2, reads SQTIHQWPATLVQPVGSPLSLECTVEGTSNPNLYWYRQAAGRGLQLLFYSVGIGQISSEVPQNLSASRPQDRQFILSSKKLLLSDSGFYLCAWRAGVRTSGVRTGELFFGEGSRLTVL.

V usage is TRBV4-1 and J usage is TRBJ2-3, with 15 bases aligning to TRBD2. V was clipped by 4 bases and J by 6 bases; unmatched bases: 11. The length of the CDR3 is 18 residues. From germline, CDR1 is MGHRA and CDR2 YSYEKL. CDR3 DNA sequence: TGCGCCAGCAGCCTTCGGACTAGCGGGAGGGCCTCACTCGATACGCAGTATTTT. Translated: CASSLRTSGRASLDTQYF.

There are many counts of this clonotype. V and J are TRBV28 and TRBJ2-7, with 8 positions matching TRBD1. V shed 8 bases, J shed 6 bases, and the junction held 9 bases outside the gene matches. The CDR3 has 13 residues. CDR1 and CDR2 (germline): MDHEN, SYDVKM. Written as DNA, the CDR3 is TGTGCCAGCCGAGAGGACAGGGTGAGCGAGCAGTACTTC. Translated, it gives CASREDRVSEQYF. Complete variable domain (other parts from reference TRBV28 and TRBJ2-7): DVKVTQSSRYLVKRTGEKVFLECVQDMDHENMFWYRQDPGLGLRLIYFSYDVKMKEKGDIPEGYSVSREKKERFSLILESASTNQTSMYLCASREDRVSEQYFGPGTRLTVT.

This clonotype was recorded at least ten times. CDR3 in amino acids: CASSQRGNHEQYF. CDR3 sequence (DNA): TGTGCCAGCAGTCAACGGGGAAACCACGAGCAGTACTTC. V and J are TRBV12-3 or TRBV12-4 and TRBJ2-7; D is perhaps TRBD2 (5 bases). This CDR3 spans 13 amino acids. V lost 5 bases and J 5 bases, leaving 13 bases between the germline ends.

In its sample, this clonotype was seen many times. This sequence joins TRBV3-1 and TRBJ2-7; TRBD2 matches 7 bases. Germline-derived CDR1 and CDR2 are LGHDT and YNNKEL (reference sequence). The CDR3 runs 14 residues. V lost 0 bases and J lost 4; bases outside the gene matches: 3. As DNA, the CDR3 is TGTGCCAGCAGCCAAGATAGCGGGTATTACGAGCAGTACTTC. Encoded protein: CASSQDSGYYEQYF.

This clonotype came up a few times. The gene calls are TRBV18 and TRBJ1-3; 8 nucleotides line up with TRBD1. The CDR3 has 16 amino acids. Per germline, CDR1 KGHSH and CDR2 LQKENI. The V segment lost 6 bases and the J segment 3 bases; nucleotides outside the gene matches: 10. CDR3 coding DNA: TGTGCCAGCTCCGACGGACAGGGTAGAGGTGGAAACACCATATATTTT. Its translation: CASSDGQGRGGNTIYF.

This clonotype was counted between two and nine times. The chain links TRBV24-1 to TRBJ2-1, with D tentatively TRBD1 (7 bases). The CDR3 is 15 amino acids. The V gene lost 3 bases and the J gene lost 7 bases, with 15 bases spanning the gap. Looked up from germline, CDR1 is KGHDR and CDR2 is SFDVKD. As DNA, the CDR3 is TGTGCCACCAGTGATGCGGGACAGCCGCGGAATGAGCAGTTCTTC. It codes for CATSDAGQPRNEQFF.

The table lists this clonotype with many counts. V usage is TRBV12-3 or TRBV12-4 and J usage is TRBJ2-7; D call uncertain. Trimming removed 6 bases at V and 3 bases at J, with 12 bases between. The CDR3 extends over 13 amino acids. This CDR3 is CASSPGSGYEQYF. The CDR3 DNA reads TGTGCCAGCAGCCCCGGGTCGGGCTACGAGCAGTACTTC.